This is a list of T cell receptor beta chains from one sample in a study of cytotoxic CD8 clonotypes in ibrutinib-treated CLL. TCRdb keeps only in-frame clones here, not all; method: immunoSEQ multiplex PCR. The sample lists 270,000 or so clones; around 76% were seen once. Sequencing used PBMCs, obtained at disease progression, from a patient treated with ibrutinib. These receptors were taken from a human donor with chronic lymphocytic leukemia. Both conserved end residues are trimmed from each CDR3. Fields, in order: CDR3 length, V gene, CDR3 protein.

8 | TRBV6-1 | ASSEYRAF
11 | TRBV7-3 | ASSLGSTTEAF
16 | TRBV9 | ASSGLAGGPSSYNEQF
12 | TRBV7-6 | ASSLWGRVETQY
13 | TRBV29-1 | SVVGGQGSNQPQH
14 | TRBV28 | ASSPYRDRPSYEQY
12 | TRBV11-2 | ASSRGGAYNEQF
11 | TRBV28 | ASTLDRNTEAF
14 | TRBV9 | ASSVEAGQSSYEQY
11 | TRBV19 | ASNPGIYNEQF
11 | TRBV6-5 | ASRTGHLGPQH
14 | TRBV7-9 | ASSFPGLAGLETQY
14 | TRBV9 | ASSVAPGLPGGTQY
13 | TRBV29-1 | SVEDRQGAGNEQF
12 | TRBV7-3 | ASKPGPLYNEQF
12 | TRBV6-5 | ASSSGRISYEQY
10 | TRBV2 | ASRRQSLGYT
13 | TRBV6-6 | ASSYRAGGNQPQH
9 | TRBV20-1 | SSIGNNEQF
12 | TRBV6-5 | ASSYSGVFQPQH
15 | TRBV27 | ASRPDRDKGWWETQY
13 | TRBV5-1 | ASSLEGDSRYGYT
9 | TRBV7-8 | ASTPLGELF
15 | TRBV9 | ASSVVARVPPNYGYT
11 | TRBV2 | ASRGSGNSPLH
12 | TRBV5-6 | ASSWTSGSYEQY
14 | TRBV11-3 | ASSQRGRRAEAEQF
12 | TRBV7-3 | ASSLSRNTGELF
11 | TRBV4-3 | ASSQVASGELF
13 | TRBV6-4 | ASSEIPGSGTEAF
14 | TRBV11-3 | ASSIRGQSNTDTQY
13 | TRBV9 | ASNLLSGKNTEAF
9 | TRBV6-5 | ASQTAYEQY
19 | TRBV2 | ASREEYWPLGQGYTKNIQY
12 | TRBV7-2 | ASTSGTGVYEQY
12 | TRBV27 | ASSETGAQRAAF
12 | TRBV6-6 | ASSPRQGVYEQY
13 | TRBV7-9 | ASSLVLGQGHEQY
12 | TRBV28 | ASSLGQIQETQY
12 | TRBV29-1 | SVGVFGRSQRYT
13 | TRBV27 | ASSLSRARQAEAF
14 | TRBV10-3 | AIRAGLAGVTGELF
8 | TRBV20-1 | SAQGDTQY
12 | TRBV11-1 | ASSLTSPWNIQY
15 | TRBV6-8 | ASSYLGTTNKSYEQY